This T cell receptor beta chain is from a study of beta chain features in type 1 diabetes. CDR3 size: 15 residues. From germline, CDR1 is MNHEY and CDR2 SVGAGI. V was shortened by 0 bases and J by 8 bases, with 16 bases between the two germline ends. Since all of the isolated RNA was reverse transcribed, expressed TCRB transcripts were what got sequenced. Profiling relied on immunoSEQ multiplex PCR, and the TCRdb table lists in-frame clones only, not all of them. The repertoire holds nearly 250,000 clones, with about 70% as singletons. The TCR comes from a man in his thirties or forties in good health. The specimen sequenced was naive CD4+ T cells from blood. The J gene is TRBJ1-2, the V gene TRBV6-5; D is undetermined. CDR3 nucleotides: TGTGCCAGCAGTTACTCGCTGGGCTTTACGTGGGGCTACACCTTC. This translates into CASSYSLGFTWGYTF.